The 10 T cell receptor beta chains reported below all come from one sample, sequenced in a study of CD8 T cells in ankylosing spondylitis. TCRdb redid the calling of the 5' RACE reads with MiXCR, one entry per CDR3 protein. Here the sample spans approximately 190,000 distinct CDR3 sequences, around 13% being singletons. Sample: blood, either unsorted or a sorted T cell fraction (not recorded which). The source of these receptors is a female donor with ankylosing spondylitis or in good health (not recorded which).

This clonotype was observed many times. The chain uses TRBV24-1 and TRBJ2-1, with D possibly being TRBD1 or TRBD2 (5 bases each). The CDR3 length is 14 residues. Germline V gives CDR1 KGHDR, CDR2 SFDVKD. V was shortened by 4 bases and J by 4 bases, with 10 bases between the two germline ends. CDR3 bases: TGTGCCACCAGTGAATCTGGGGGTTACAATGAGCAGTTCTTC. Amino acid sequence: CATSESGGYNEQFF.

This clonotype was detected only a few times. The DNA for the CDR3 is TGTGCCAGCAGTGAGCGGGAGGGGACGGATGAGCAGTTCTTC. Residues: CASSEREGTDEQFF. V and J are TRBV6-1 and TRBJ2-1, with 9 bases lining up with TRBD2. V lost 3 bases to trimming and J lost 8 bases; unmatched junction nucleotides: 5. This CDR3 contains 14 residues. Germline V gives CDR1 MNHNS, CDR2 SASEGT.

In this sample, this clonotype turned up many times. The chain recombines TRBV24-1 with TRBJ2-7; 9 bases map to TRBD1. The CDR3 loop spans 15 amino acids. CDR1 is KGHDR and CDR2 is SFDVKD in the germline V gene. Unmatched junction bases numbered 6, after V lost 6 bases and J lost 1 base. CDR3 amino acids: CATSLGGQGSYEQYF. CDR3 coding DNA: TGTGCCACCAGTCTAGGCGGACAGGGGTCCTACGAGCAGTACTTC.

This clonotype was observed a handful of times. The J gene is TRBJ2-5, the V gene TRBV7-2, with D perhaps TRBD2 (5 bases). Looked up from germline, CDR1 is SGHTA and CDR2 is FQGNSA. V was trimmed by 2 bases and J by 1 base, leaving 17 bases between them. This CDR3 has 17 amino acids. The DNA for the CDR3 is TGTGCCAGCAGCTTACAGGTGGGAGTAACCGCCCAAGAGACCCAGTACTTC. This translates into CASSLQVGVTAQETQYF.

At least ten counts were recorded for this clonotype. The chain employs TRBV20-1 and TRBJ1-2; 7 bases fit TRBD1. The V segment lost 1 base and the J segment 4 bases; nucleotides outside the gene matches: 0. There are 12 residues in the CDR3. CDR1 is DFQATT and CDR2 is SNEGSKA in the germline V gene (reference sequence). This chain's CDR3 is CSARGQGYGYTF. The CDR3 coding sequence is TGCAGTGCTAGAGGACAGGGCTATGGCTACACCTTC.

The J gene is TRBJ2-6, the V gene TRBV7-9; D unresolved. The CDR3 sequence is 14 residues long. V was pared by 8 bases and J by 2 bases, with 10 bases between. Germline V CDR1 and CDR2: SEHNR, FQNEAQ (reference sequence). Written as DNA, the CDR3 is TGTGCCAGCTGTGATTCTGCTGGGGCCAACGTCCTGACTTTC. Protein: CASCDSAGANVLTF.

The CDR3 DNA is TGTGCCAGCAGCCTAGACAGGGGGCACGAGCAGTACTTC. It yields the protein CASSLDRGHEQYF. The rearrangement uses TRBV7-7 and TRBJ2-7; TRBD1 agrees at 10 bases. CDR1 SSHAT and CDR2 FNYEAQ come from the germline V gene (reference sequence). This CDR3 has 13 residues. V shed 5 bases and J 5 bases; nucleotides not matched to a gene: 3. The variable domain in full, with the rest retrieved from reference TRBV7-7 and TRBJ2-7, is GAGVSQSPRYKVTKRGQDVTLRCDPISSHATLYWYQQALGQGPEFLTYFNYEAQPDKSGLPSDRFSAERPEGSISTLTIQRTEQRDSAMYRCASSLDRGHEQYFGPGTRLTVT.

This clonotype was counted many times. The V call is TRBV20-1, the J call TRBJ1-1; TRBD1 aligns across 8 bases. Unmatched junction bases numbered 11, after V lost 6 bases and J lost 5 bases. The CDR3 is 14 residues long. Germline V CDR1 and CDR2: DFQATT, SNEGSKA (reference sequence). The CDR3 DNA reads TGCAGTGCCGAACCAGGGGGCGCAGGAACTGAAGCTTTCTTT. Protein sequence: CSAEPGGAGTEAFF.

This clonotype was counted between two and nine times. V gene TRBV5-6 combines with J gene TRBJ2-2; D is perhaps TRBD2 (6 bases). The CDR3 extends over 15 amino acids. CDR1 is SGHDT and CDR2 is YYEEEE in the germline V gene. Trimming removed 4 bases from V and 5 bases from J, with 15 bases in between. CDR3 protein: CASSQVGRLTGELFF. The CDR3 DNA reads as TGTGCCAGCAGCCAAGTAGGGAGGCTGACCGGGGAGCTGTTTTTT.

This clonotype has more than one count but fewer than ten. The CDR3 reads CASNKIGETQYF. CDR3 bases: TGTGCCAGCAATAAAATCGGGGAGACCCAGTACTTC. The rearrangement joins TRBV12-3 or TRBV12-4 to TRBJ2-5, with D unresolved. The CDR3 contains 12 residues. V lost 7 bases to trimming and J lost 5 bases, with 11 bases between them.